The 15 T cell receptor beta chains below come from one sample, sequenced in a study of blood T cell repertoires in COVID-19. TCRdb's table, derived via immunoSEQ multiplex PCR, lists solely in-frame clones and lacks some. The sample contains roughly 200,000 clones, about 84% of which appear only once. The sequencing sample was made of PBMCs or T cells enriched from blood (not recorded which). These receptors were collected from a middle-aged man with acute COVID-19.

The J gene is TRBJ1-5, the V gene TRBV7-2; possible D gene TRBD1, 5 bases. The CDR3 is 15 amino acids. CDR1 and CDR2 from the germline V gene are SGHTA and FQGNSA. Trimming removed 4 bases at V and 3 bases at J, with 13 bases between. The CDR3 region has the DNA TGTGCCAGCAGCTCCCTACCAGGGTTCAATCAGCCCCAGCATTTT. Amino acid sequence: CASSSLPGFNQPQHF.

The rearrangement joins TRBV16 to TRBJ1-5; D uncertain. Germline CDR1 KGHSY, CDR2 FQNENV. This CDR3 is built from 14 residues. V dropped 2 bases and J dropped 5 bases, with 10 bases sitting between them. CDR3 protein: CASSQTARDQPQHF. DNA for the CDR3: TGTGCCAGCAGCCAAACAGCGCGGGATCAGCCCCAGCATTTT.

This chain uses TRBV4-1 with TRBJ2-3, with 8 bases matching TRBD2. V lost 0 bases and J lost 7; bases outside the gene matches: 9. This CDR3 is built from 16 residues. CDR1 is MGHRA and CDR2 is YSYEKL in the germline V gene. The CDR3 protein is CASSQDLSGRRYTQYF. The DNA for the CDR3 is TGCGCCAGCAGCCAAGATTTGAGCGGGAGAAGATATACGCAGTATTTT.

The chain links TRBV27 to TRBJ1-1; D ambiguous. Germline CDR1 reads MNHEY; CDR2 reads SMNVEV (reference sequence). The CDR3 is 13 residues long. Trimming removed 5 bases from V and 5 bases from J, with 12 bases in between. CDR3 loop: CASSDRWRTEAFF. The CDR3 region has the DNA TGTGCCAGCAGTGACCGGTGGAGGACTGAAGCTTTCTTT.

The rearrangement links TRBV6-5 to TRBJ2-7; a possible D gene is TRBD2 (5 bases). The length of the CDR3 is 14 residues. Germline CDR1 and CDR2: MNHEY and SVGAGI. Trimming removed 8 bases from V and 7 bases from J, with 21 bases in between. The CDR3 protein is CASYSPRTQWEQYF. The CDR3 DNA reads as TGTGCCAGCTACTCACCAAGGACTCAATGGGAGCAGTACTTC.

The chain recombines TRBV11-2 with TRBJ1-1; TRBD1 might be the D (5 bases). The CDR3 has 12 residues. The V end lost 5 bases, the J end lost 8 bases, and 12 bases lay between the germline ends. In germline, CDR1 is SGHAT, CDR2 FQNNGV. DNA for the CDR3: TGTGCCAGCAGCGTTGGGGCTGGGGAAGCTTTCTTT. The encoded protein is CASSVGAGEAFF.

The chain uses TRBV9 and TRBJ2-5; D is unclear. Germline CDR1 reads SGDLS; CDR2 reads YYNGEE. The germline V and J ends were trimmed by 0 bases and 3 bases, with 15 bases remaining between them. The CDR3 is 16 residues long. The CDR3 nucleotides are TGTGCCAGCAGCGTAGGGTTTGGCCTGCCAAAAGAGACCCAGTACTTC. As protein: CASSVGFGLPKETQYF.

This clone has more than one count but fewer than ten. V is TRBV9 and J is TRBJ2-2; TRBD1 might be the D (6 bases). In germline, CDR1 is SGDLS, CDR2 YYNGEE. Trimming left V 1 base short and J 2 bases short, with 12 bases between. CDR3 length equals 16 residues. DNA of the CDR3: TGTGCCAGCAGCGTAACCGGGACACTTAACACCGGGGAGCTGTTTTTT. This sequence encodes CASSVTGTLNTGELFF.

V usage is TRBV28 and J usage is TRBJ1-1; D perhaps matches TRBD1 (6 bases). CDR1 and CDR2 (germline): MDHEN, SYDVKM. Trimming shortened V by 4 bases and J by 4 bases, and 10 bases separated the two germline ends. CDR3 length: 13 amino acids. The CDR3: CASSSPDSTEAFF. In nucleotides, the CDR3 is TGTGCCAGCAGTTCCCCGGACAGCACTGAAGCTTTCTTT.

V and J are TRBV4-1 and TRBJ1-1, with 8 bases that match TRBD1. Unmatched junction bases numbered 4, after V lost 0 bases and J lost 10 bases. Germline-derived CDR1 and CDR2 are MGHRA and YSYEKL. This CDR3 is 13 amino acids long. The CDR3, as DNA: TGCGCCAGCAGCCAAGATTGGGGACAGGTAGCTTTCTTT. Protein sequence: CASSQDWGQVAFF.

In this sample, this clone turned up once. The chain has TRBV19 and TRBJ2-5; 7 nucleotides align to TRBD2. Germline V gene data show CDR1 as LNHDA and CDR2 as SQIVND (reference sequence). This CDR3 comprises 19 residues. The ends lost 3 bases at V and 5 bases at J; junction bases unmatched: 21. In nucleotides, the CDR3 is TGTGCCAGTAGTATTAGATTGTGGGCGGGAGCATCCAGGGAGGAGACCCAGTACTTC. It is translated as CASSIRLWAGASREETQYF.

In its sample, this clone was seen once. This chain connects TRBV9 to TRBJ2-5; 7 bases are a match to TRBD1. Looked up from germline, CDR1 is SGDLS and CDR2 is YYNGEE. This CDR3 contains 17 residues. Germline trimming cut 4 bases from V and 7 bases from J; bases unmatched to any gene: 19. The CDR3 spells CASSPAGGSVTSGTQYF. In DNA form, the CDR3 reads TGTGCCAGCAGCCCCGCAGGGGGATCCGTAACATCAGGGACCCAGTACTTC.

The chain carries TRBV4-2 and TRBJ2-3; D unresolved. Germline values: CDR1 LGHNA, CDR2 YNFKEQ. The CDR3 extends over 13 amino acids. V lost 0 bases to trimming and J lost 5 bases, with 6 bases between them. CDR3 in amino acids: CASSQDTGDTQYF. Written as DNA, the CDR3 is TGTGCCAGCAGCCAAGATACGGGAGATACGCAGTATTTT.

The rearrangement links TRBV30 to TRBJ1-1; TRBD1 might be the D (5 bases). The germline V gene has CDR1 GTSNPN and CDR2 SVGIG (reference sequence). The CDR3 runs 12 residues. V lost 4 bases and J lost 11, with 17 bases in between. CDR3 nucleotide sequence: TGTGCCTGGAAGGGTCTAGGTCGGGGGGCTTTCTTT. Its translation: CAWKGLGRGAFF.

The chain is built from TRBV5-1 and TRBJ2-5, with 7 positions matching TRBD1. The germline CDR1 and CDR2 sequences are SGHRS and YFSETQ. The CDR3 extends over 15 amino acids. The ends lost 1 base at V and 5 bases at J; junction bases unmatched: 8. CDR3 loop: CASSLFPGRGETQYF. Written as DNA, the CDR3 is TGCGCCAGCAGCTTGTTTCCCGGCAGGGGGGAGACCCAGTACTTC.